These 8 T cell receptor beta chains share one sample of origin, sequenced in a study of human T cells and chemical hapten exposure. The time point denotes: patch test 1, 2 weeks after DPC sensitization. The treatment: therapeutic diphenylcyclopropenone sensitization with weekly scalp DPC. TCRdb used MiXCR to reprocess the RACE reads, holding one entry per CDR3 protein. There are some 340,000 distinct CDR3 sequences in the sample; approximately 6.9% occur only once, and 8.4% lies in the top ten. The material sequenced was whole blood, taken in connection with sensitization to the hapten diphenylcyclopropenone (DPC). The receptors were gathered from a woman between 18 and 30 years old with alopecia areata. Some clones in this sample may be carry-over from other donors' samples.

V usage is TRBV18 and J usage is TRBJ1-1; D ambiguous. CDR1 is KGHSH and CDR2 is LQKENI in the germline V gene. CDR3 length: 13 residues. V dropped 2 bases and J dropped 6 bases, with 10 bases sitting between them. The CDR3 DNA is TGTGCCAGCTCACCAAACCAGGCCGCTGAAGCTTTCTTT. Translation gives CASSPNQAAEAFF. Variable domain in full (rest from reference TRBV18 and TRBJ1-1): NAGVMQNPRHLVRRRGQEARLRCSPMKGHSHVYWYRQLPEEGLKFMVYLQKENIIDESGMPKERFSAEFPKEGPSILRIQQVVRGDSAAYFCASSPNQAAEAFFGQGTRLTVV.

This clonotype has at least ten counts. The chain employs TRBV19 and TRBJ2-2; D is possibly TRBD1 or TRBD2 (5 bases each). Germline V CDR1 and CDR2: LNHDA, SQIVND (reference sequence). V was shortened by 5 bases and J by 6 bases, with 22 bases between the two germline ends. The CDR3 loop spans 17 amino acids. The CDR3 region is CASSPKGRSEVPGELFF. The CDR3 DNA sequence: TGTGCCAGTAGTCCGAAGGGACGGTCGGAAGTCCCCGGGGAGCTGTTTTTT.

The chain recombines TRBV3-1 with TRBJ1-2; D unresolved. Between the trimmed V and J ends, which lost 1 base and 6 bases, there was a span of 15 bases. The CDR3 loop spans 15 amino acids. Germline-derived CDR1 and CDR2 are LGHDT and YNNKEL (reference sequence). The CDR3 reads CASSQGAALSNGYTF. As DNA, the CDR3 is TGTGCCAGCAGCCAAGGGGCAGCTCTCTCTAATGGCTACACCTTC.

This clonotype was detected many times. J is TRBJ2-3 and V is TRBV12-3 or TRBV12-4; D is uncertain. This CDR3 contains 12 residues. The V end was cut by 6 bases, the J end by 0 bases, with 4 bases between. CDR3 bases: TGTGCCAGCAGAACTAGCACAGATACGCAGTATTTT. This codes for CASRTSTDTQYF.

In its sample, this clonotype was seen many times. This CDR3 is CSARHRVRANVLTF. The CDR3 DNA reads as TGCAGTGCTAGGCACAGGGTTAGGGCCAACGTCCTGACTTTC. The chain carries TRBV20-1 and TRBJ2-6; D perhaps matches TRBD1 (6 bases). Trimming cost V 3 bases and J 5 bases, with 11 bases left between them. The germline V gene encodes CDR1 DFQATT and CDR2 SNEGSKA (reference sequence). The length of the CDR3 is 14 residues.

This clonotype was counted only a few times. V is TRBV15 and J is TRBJ1-6, with 9 bases aligning to TRBD1. Germline V gene data show CDR1 as LNHNV and CDR2 as YYDKDF (reference sequence). The CDR3 covers 15 residues. V gave up 5 bases and J gave up 7 bases; unmatched junction bases: 6. CDR3 DNA sequence: TGTGCCACCAGCTTCCAAGGACAGGGGAATTCACCCCTCCACTTT. It specifies CATSFQGQGNSPLHF.

This clonotype was recorded many times. This chain links TRBV4-3 with TRBJ2-6, with D uncertain. The CDR3 has 16 residues. Trimming removed 0 bases at V and 1 base at J, with 7 bases between. The germline gives CDR1 LGHNA, CDR2 YSLEER. The CDR3 DNA reads as TGCGCCAGCAGCCAAGATTCCACTTCTGGGGCCAACGTCCTGACTTTC. This encodes CASSQDSTSGANVLTF.

This clonotype was detected many times. The J gene is TRBJ1-2, the V gene TRBV7-9; D is uncertain. Trimming shortened V by 2 bases and J by 6 bases, and 10 bases separated the two germline ends. The CDR3 runs 13 residues. The germline V gene has CDR1 SEHNR and CDR2 FQNEAQ (reference sequence). The CDR3 here is CASSLNMVNGYTF. The CDR3 DNA sequence: TGTGCCAGCAGCTTAAACATGGTTAATGGCTACACCTTC.